This T cell receptor (beta chain) comes out of a study of low-dose radiotherapy and immunotherapy resistance in tumors. It was with a constant-region primer and a V-primer adapter that TCRs were amplified over around 20 PCR cycles. Via MiXCR, TCRdb re-called the reads, giving one row per CDR3 protein. The data show some 52,000 distinct CDR3 sequences, approximately 31% seen once. This CDR3 has 12 residues. The V gene lost 5 bases and the J gene lost 10 bases, with 12 bases spanning the gap. Germline V lookup: CDR1 SGHTA, CDR2 FQGNSA. Specified time point: after trial treatment. Specified treatment: LDRT plus nivolumab, ipilimumab, low-dose cyclophosphamide and aspirin (RACIN trial).

The sequence was collected from a male donor with rectosigmoid adenocarcinoma. This chain connects TRBV7-2 to TRBJ1-5; D uncertain. The sample was PBMCs, taken after low-dose radiotherapy plus immunotherapy. The CDR3 here is CASSPSHGPQHF. For the CDR3, the DNA is TGTGCCAGCAGCCCCTCCCACGGACCCCAGCATTTT.